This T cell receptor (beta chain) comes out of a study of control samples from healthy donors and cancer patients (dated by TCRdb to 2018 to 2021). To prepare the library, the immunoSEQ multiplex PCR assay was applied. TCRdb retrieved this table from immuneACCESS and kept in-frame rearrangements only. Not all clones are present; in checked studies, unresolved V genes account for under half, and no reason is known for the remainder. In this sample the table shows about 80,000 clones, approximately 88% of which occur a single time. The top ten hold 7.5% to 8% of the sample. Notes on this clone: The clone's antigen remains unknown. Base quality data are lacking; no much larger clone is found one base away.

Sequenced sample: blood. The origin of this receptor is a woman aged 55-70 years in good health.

The DNA sequence reads TGTGCCAGCAGTCCGGGGGATCGGATTTTAAGGGCTTTCTTT. It codes for CASSPGDRILRAFF. The chain links TRBV28 with TRBJ1-1; D gene: possibly TRBD1, on 5 matching bases. Trimming at the junction amounts to 5 bases on V and 11 bases on J, and the germline ends lie 21 bases apart. From the germline V gene, CDR1 is MDHEN and CDR2 is SYDVKM. Inclusive of the bounding cysteine and phenylalanine, the CDR3 is 14 residues long. CDR3 DNA only is kept here, 42 bases in frame from base 1.